This T cell receptor (beta chain) stems from a study of blood T cell repertoires in COVID-19. Study as a whole: Samples of COVID-19 (acute and convalescent) were obtained from the United States, Italy and Spain. Sources were T cells, B-cell-depleted T cells, or PBMCs; the material itself was cDNA or gDNA.

Trimming cost V 5 bases and J 6 bases, with 11 bases left between them. The CDR3 extends over 13 amino acids. Authors' processing steps: Reference gene primers were amplified, and this amplification served to estimate nucleated cell counts. Assay used: immunoSEQ multiplex PCR; TCRdb lists only in-frame clones, some missing. For V, J and clone size, that table is used; D and trimming come from the DNA. The sample yields over 35,000 clones, 78% seen once. The chain joins TRBV12-3 or TRBV12-4 to TRBJ1-3, with a possible D match to TRBD1 (5 bases). This TCR came from a man aged 55 to 70 with acute or convalescent COVID-19. Sample: peripheral blood. CDR3 sequence: CASSQGNKNTIYF. The DNA for the CDR3 is TGTGCCAGCAGTCAGGGAAATAAAAACACCATATATTTT.